These 21 T cell receptor beta chains share one sample of origin, sequenced in a study of low-dose radiotherapy and immunotherapy resistance in tumors. Indicated time point: before trial treatment. Primers targeting TRAV and TRBV primed first-strand cDNA, covering alpha and beta chains. TCR amplification ran 20 PCR cycles using constant-region and V-primer adapter primers. TCRdb used MiXCR to reprocess the reads, holding one entry per CDR3 protein. The data contain more than 70,000 distinct CDR3 sequences, 30% to 40% of them seen just once; the ten biggest clones take up roughly 10%. The sequences come from PBMCs, collected before treatment. Receptors originate from a female donor with ovarian cancer.

The V gene is TRBV28, the J gene TRBJ2-1; D remains unclear. The CDR3 covers 11 residues. CDR1 and CDR2 (germline): MDHEN, SYDVKM. The ends were cut back, 6 bases at V and 3 bases at J, with 3 bases in the middle. CDR3 residues: CASRNYNEQFF. In nucleotides, the CDR3 is TGTGCCAGCAGGAACTACAATGAGCAGTTCTTC.

This clonotype has at least ten counts. The V call is TRBV13, the J call TRBJ1-4; D uncertain. Germline values: CDR1 PRHDT, CDR2 FYEKMQ (reference sequence). This CDR3 has 14 residues. V lost 5 bases to trimming and J lost 3 bases, with 10 bases between them. CDR3 sequence reads: CASSPRGSNEKLFF. CDR3 sequence (DNA): TGTGCCAGCAGCCCTCGGGGTTCTAATGAAAAACTGTTTTTT.

The chain has TRBV20-1 and TRBJ1-2, with 11 bases identical to TRBD1. The CDR3 runs 15 residues. Germline V lookup: CDR1 DFQATT, CDR2 SNEGSKA (reference sequence). V was clipped by 1 base and J by 4 bases; unmatched bases: 5. The CDR3 reads CSARGEGQGAYGYTF. CDR3 coding DNA: TGCAGTGCTAGAGGGGAAGGACAGGGGGCCTATGGCTACACCTTC.

Of note for this clonotype: This likely came from a read error, as a far larger clone is one base away. The chain joins TRBV6-1 to TRBJ2-1; a possible D gene is TRBD2 (5 bases). Deletions cut 4 bases from V and 10 bases from J, with 26 bases between. Looked up from germline, CDR1 is MNHNS and CDR2 is SASEGT. The CDR3 length is 17 residues. The DNA of the CDR3 is TGTGCCAGCAGTGGAGTCCGGTTGACACTCCGAGACTACGAGCAGTTCTTC. Translated: CASSGVRLTLRDYEQFF.

This clonotype was observed a few times. This sequence joins TRBV13 and TRBJ2-3, with no clear D. Trimming cost V 2 bases and J 5 bases, with 5 bases left between them. Germline CDR1 is PRHDT and CDR2 is FYEKMQ (reference sequence). The CDR3 contains 12 residues. The CDR3, as DNA: TGTGCCAGCAGCTTAACCGTAGATACGCAGTATTTT. Protein sequence: CASSLTVDTQYF.

This clonotype was found many times. The chain has TRBV12-3 or TRBV12-4 and TRBJ1-5; TRBD1 agrees at 9 bases. V was pared by 7 bases and J by 4 bases, with 2 bases of the junction left unmatched. CDR3 size: 13 residues. CDR3 amino acids: CASKGQGNQPQHF. The CDR3 DNA reads as TGTGCCAGCAAGGGACAGGGTAATCAGCCCCAGCATTTT.

By share, this clonotype ranks as medium-sized. The rearrangement uses TRBV6-2 or TRBV6-3 and TRBJ1-5, with a possible D match to TRBD1 (5 bases). Germline assignment: CDR1 MNHEY and CDR2 SVGEGT. There are 15 residues in the CDR3. Trimming stripped 5 bases from V and 0 bases from J, with 11 bases between. In DNA form, the CDR3 reads TGTGCCAGCAGTAGACAGATAATTAGCAATCAGCCCCAGCATTTT. Residues: CASSRQIISNQPQHF.

This clonotype was seen at least ten times. J is TRBJ2-3 and V is TRBV30; 8 bases align to TRBD2. This CDR3 is 15 amino acids long. V shed 2 bases, J shed 4 bases, and the junction held 8 bases outside the gene matches. The germline V gene encodes CDR1 GTSNPN and CDR2 SVGIG (reference sequence). The CDR3 DNA is TGTGCCTGGAGTCGGCGAGGACTAGCCGCAGATACGCAGTATTTT. This gives the protein CAWSRRGLAADTQYF.

This clonotype was counted many times. This chain links TRBV6-6 with TRBJ2-2; TRBD2 is a possible D gene (7 bases). This CDR3 contains 16 residues. Germline CDR1 and CDR2: MNHNY and SVGAGI (reference sequence). V was trimmed by 5 bases and J by 7 bases, leaving 20 bases between them. The CDR3 region is CASSARGGVTVGELFF. CDR3 nucleotide sequence: TGTGCCAGCAGTGCCCGAGGGGGGGTGACGGTCGGGGAGCTGTTTTTT.

This clonotype was detected ten times or more. The chain joins TRBV28 to TRBJ2-3; 9 positions agree with TRBD1. The CDR3 extends over 14 amino acids. Trimming removed 3 bases from V and 6 bases from J; junction bases left unmatched: 4. Germline lookup yields CDR1 MDHEN and CDR2 SYDVKM. As DNA, the CDR3 is TGTGCCAGCAGTTTGACAGGGGGGCTGGATACGCAGTATTTT. It translates to CASSLTGGLDTQYF.

The chain links TRBV5-1 to TRBJ2-3, with 8 bases that match TRBD2. The CDR3 extends over 15 amino acids. Germline CDR1 is SGHRS and CDR2 is YFSETQ. Trimming took 1 base from V and 6 from J; bases not matched to a gene: 7. The CDR3 coding sequence is TGCGCCAGCAGCTTGTCTACTAGCGGTTGGGATACGCAGTATTTT. Its protein product is CASSLSTSGWDTQYF.

CDR3 loop: CATRTSGTGNEQFF. The CDR3 DNA follows: TGTGCCACCCGGACTAGCGGGACTGGAAATGAGCAGTTCTTC. The J gene is TRBJ2-1, the V gene TRBV10-3, with 12 bases lining up with TRBD2. From germline, CDR1 is ENHRY and CDR2 SYGVKD. This CDR3 comprises 14 residues. Trimming at V came to 10 bases and at J to 7 bases, leaving 8 bases not matched to a gene.

The chain uses TRBV5-1 and TRBJ2-4; no clear D. Per the germline V gene, CDR1 is SGHRS and CDR2 is YFSETQ. V lost 1 base and J 0 bases, leaving 5 bases between the germline ends. The CDR3 is made up of 14 amino acids. The DNA of the CDR3 is TGCGCCAGCAGCTTGACTCTAGCCAAAAACATTCAGTACTTC. It translates to CASSLTLAKNIQYF.

Many counts were recorded for this clonotype. The gene calls are TRBV10-1 and TRBJ2-1; possible D gene TRBD2, 6 bases. The germline V and J ends were trimmed by 3 bases and 7 bases, with 10 bases remaining between them. Germline V gene lookup returns CDR1 WNHNN and CDR2 SYGVQD (reference sequence). There are 13 residues in the CDR3. The DNA for the CDR3 is TGCGCCAGCAGTGATGGAGGGAGGAATGAGCAGTTCTTC. Its protein product is CASSDGGRNEQFF.

This clonotype was detected ten times or more. This chain joins TRBV5-6 and TRBJ1-1, with D tentatively TRBD1 (6 bases). There are 12 residues in the CDR3. V shed 7 bases and J shed 6 bases, with 13 bases lying between them. Germline V CDR1 and CDR2: SGHDT, YYEEEE. The CDR3, as DNA: TGTGCCAGCGTCTTTGGGGGCGCTGAAGCTTTCTTT. It is translated as CASVFGGAEAFF. The variable domain in full, completed from reference TRBV5-6 and TRBJ1-1, reads DAGVTQSPTHLIKTRGQQVTLRCSPKSGHDTVSWYQQALGQGPQFIFQYYEEEERQRGNFPDRFSGHQFPNYSSELNVNALLLGDSALYLCASVFGGAEAFFGQGTRLTVV.

The V call is TRBV6-1, the J call TRBJ1-1; D is perhaps TRBD1 (5 bases). The V end was cut by 1 base, the J end by 0 bases, with 9 bases between. Germline V gene sequence: CDR1 MNHNS, CDR2 SASEGT. CDR3 length: 15 residues. The CDR3 nucleotides read TGTGCCAGCAGTGAAGGCGGGGCCTTGAACACTGAAGCTTTCTTT. Amino acid sequence: CASSEGGALNTEAFF.

The V call is TRBV10-3, the J call TRBJ2-1, with 10 bases lining up with TRBD2. Unmatched junction bases numbered 13, after V lost 5 bases and J lost 0 bases. This CDR3 contains 19 residues. The germline CDR1 and CDR2 sequences are ENHRY and SYGVKD. CDR3 amino acids: CAISLQGLAKLSSYNEQFF. CDR3 bases: TGTGCCATCAGTTTACAGGGACTAGCGAAACTAAGCTCCTACAATGAGCAGTTCTTC.

This sequence joins TRBV2 and TRBJ1-4; D remains ambiguous. V lost 6 bases and J lost 8, with 13 bases in between. The germline gives CDR1 SNHLY, CDR2 FYNNEI. The CDR3 has 13 residues. In DNA form, the CDR3 reads TGTGCCAGCAGGAGGGAAGGGCGCGAAAAACTGTTTTTT. Its translation is CASRREGREKLFF.

This clonotype was detected ten times or more. The chain recombines TRBV20-1 with TRBJ1-1; no reliable D call. Germline-derived CDR1 and CDR2 are DFQATT and SNEGSKA (reference sequence). The CDR3 consists of 12 residues. V lost 0 bases and J 4 bases, leaving 6 bases between the germline ends. CDR3 amino acids: CSAREGSTEAFF. CDR3 DNA: TGCAGTGCTAGAGAGGGAAGCACTGAAGCTTTCTTT.

This clonotype occurred a few times. The chain carries TRBV2 and TRBJ1-6; D is ambiguous. V shed 6 bases and J shed 7 bases, with 10 bases lying between them. This CDR3 has 13 amino acids. From germline, CDR1 is SNHLY and CDR2 FYNNEI. Here the CDR3 reads CASRDARNSPLHF. CDR3 DNA sequence: TGTGCCAGCAGGGACGCTAGAAATTCACCCCTCCACTTT.

The chain has TRBV9 and TRBJ1-2, with 7 bases aligning to TRBD1. The CDR3 loop spans 15 amino acids. With V trimmed by 4 bases and J by 2 bases, 8 bases remained unmatched. Germline CDR1 SGDLS, CDR2 YYNGEE. In DNA, the CDR3 is TGTGCCAGCAGCCCTCAGACAGGGTGGAACTATGGCTACACCTTC. Protein product: CASSPQTGWNYGYTF.